The 5 T cell receptor beta chains listed next were all sequenced from one sample in a study of blood T cell repertoires in COVID-19. The method was immunoSEQ multiplex PCR; TCRdb's version includes in-frame clones alone and lacks a portion of them. The table shows about 350,000 clones, with more than 75% occurring only once. Sequencing was done on a sample of peripheral blood. Every receptor here comes from a young woman who had recovered from COVID-19.

The DNA of the CDR3 is TGTGCCAGCAGCGAAACCGGGACAACTTTTAACTATGGCTACACCTTC. It encodes CASSETGTTFNYGYTF. The rearrangement joins TRBV9 to TRBJ1-2, with TRBD1 as a possible D gene (6 bases). Trimming took 3 bases from V and 1 from J, leaving 16 bases between them. CDR3 length equals 16 residues. Germline loops: CDR1 SGDLS, CDR2 YYNGEE.

V usage is TRBV11-3 and J usage is TRBJ1-3; maybe TRBD1 (6 bases). Looked up from germline, CDR1 is SGHNT and CDR2 is YENEEA. Trimming cost V 6 bases and J 1 base, with 10 bases left between them. The CDR3 is made up of 14 amino acids. CDR3 in DNA: TGTGCCAGCAGGGCTACAGGGTCTGGAAACACCATATATTTT. Encoded protein: CASRATGSGNTIYF.

The chain joins TRBV6-1 to TRBJ1-5, with D uncertain. The germline CDR1 and CDR2 sequences are MNHNS and SASEGT. The CDR3 runs to 12 residues. Trimming removed 2 bases at V and 6 bases at J, with 5 bases between. CDR3 DNA: TGTGCCAGCAGTGAAATTATTCAGCCCCAGCATTTT. As protein: CASSEIIQPQHF.

J is TRBJ1-1 and V is TRBV24-1; 7 bases match TRBD1. The ends lost 6 bases at V and 3 bases at J; junction bases unmatched: 9. This CDR3 has 15 amino acids. Looked up from germline, CDR1 is KGHDR and CDR2 is SFDVKD. The CDR3 sequence is CATSTHRGGDTEAFF. The CDR3 bases are TGTGCCACCAGTACCCACAGGGGAGGTGACACTGAAGCTTTCTTT.

This clone was seen once. The chain couples TRBV6-5 to TRBJ2-1, with 8 nucleotides matching TRBD2. CDR3 length: 15 amino acids. The V segment lost 6 bases and the J segment 3 bases; nucleotides outside the gene matches: 7. CDR1 and CDR2 (germline): MNHEY, SVGAGI. CDR3 loop: CASREGLGLYNEQFF. In DNA form, the CDR3 reads TGTGCCAGCAGAGAGGGACTAGGGCTCTACAATGAGCAGTTCTTC.